The entry that follows covers one T cell receptor beta chain sequence. The antigen is not known. The germline V gene encodes CDR1 SGHTS and CDR2 YDEGEE. V was trimmed by 4 bases and J by 0 bases, leaving 14 bases between them. There are 15 residues in the CDR3. Sample time point: week 23, last vaccination. Doses consisted of 300 ug of mutant IDH1 20-mer peptide each, paired with topical imiquimod. This sample is drawn from a study of a mutant IDH1 vaccine in newly diagnosed glioma. The wider study: Pretreatment consisted of radiotherapy, temozolomide, or both, with most receiving both.

Data came from immunoSEQ multiplex PCR; TCRdb stores just in-frame clones and leaves some out. The sample carries more than 55,000 clones, about 81% recorded once. The TCR sequence derives from a woman in her forties with glioma. Some clones in this sample may be carry-over from other donors' samples. The sample in question was PBMCs, obtained from a glioma patient whose treatment included an IDH1 peptide vaccine. J is TRBJ2-7 and V is TRBV5-8, with D perhaps assigned TRBD1 or TRBD2 (5 bases each). DNA of the CDR3: TGTGCCAGCAGCCCCTTTGTGGGGACCTCCTACGAGCAGTACTTC. This codes for CASSPFVGTSYEQYF. Full variable domain (outside the CDR3, taken from reference TRBV5-8 and TRBJ2-7): EAGVTQSPTHLIKTRGQQATLRCSPISGHTSVYWYQQALGLGLQFLLWYDEGEERNRGNFPPRFSGRQFPNYSSELNVNALELEDSALYLCASSPFVGTSYEQYFGPGTRLTVT.